The present T cell receptor beta chain was sequenced within a study of shared clonotypes between healthy human individuals. Study observations and caveats: For sorted subsets, rarefaction showed incomplete sequencing despite large depth.

For this clone: What it binds is not known.

In the naive CD8 group, cells lacked CD45RO and were positively selected for CCR7, so terminally differentiated effector memory CD45RA+ cells were left out. Germline CDR1 reads SEHNR; CDR2 reads FQNEAQ (reference sequence). This CDR3 has 15 residues. Trimming shortened V by 1 base and J by 5 bases, and 13 bases separated the two germline ends. TCRdb keeps only in-frame clones here, not all; method: immunoSEQ multiplex PCR. There are under 1 million clones in the sample; 90% to 97% occur only once, and roughly 0.23% lies in the top ten. This rearrangement joins TRBV7-9 to TRBJ2-3; TRBD2 might be the D (5 bases). The sequence came from a man aged 30 to 39 in good health. Input material: naive CD8+ T cells sorted from blood. The CDR3 loop reads CASSLVGLAEDTQYF. The CDR3 coding sequence is TGTGCCAGCAGCTTAGTTGGGCTAGCAGAAGATACGCAGTATTTT.